The 12 T cell receptor beta chains listed next were all sequenced from one sample in a study of metastatic and nonmetastatic thyroid tumors. The entire patient cohort was treatment-naive prior to thyroid surgery. TCRdb re-called the PCR reads through MiXCR. The sample carries under 50,000 clones, about 26% recorded once. Input material: blood. All receptors derive from a male donor with papillary thyroid cancer or a benign thyroid nodule (not recorded which). Some clones in this sample may be carry-over from other donors' samples.

A few counts support this clone. V usage is TRBV6-1 and J usage is TRBJ2-7; weak D call: TRBD1 (6 bases). Looked up from germline, CDR1 is MNHNS and CDR2 is SASEGT. V was cut by 2 bases and J by 2 bases, with 10 bases left in between. The CDR3 is made up of 14 amino acids. DNA for the CDR3: TGTGCCAGCAGTGAACAGGACAGCGCCTACGAGCAGTACTTC. Amino acids: CASSEQDSAYEQYF.

The CDR3 DNA reads as TGTGCCAGCAGTTTCGCAGACGGTTACGAGCAGTACTTC. It codes for CASSFADGYEQYF. The rearrangement joins TRBV12-3 or TRBV12-4 to TRBJ2-7; no reliable D call. This CDR3 is built from 13 residues. Trimming pared 3 bases from V and 4 bases from J, leaving 10 bases between.

This clone was detected a few times. This chain connects TRBV12-3 or TRBV12-4 to TRBJ2-2; tentative D call: TRBD1 (5 bases). V was cut by 5 bases and J by 6 bases, with 10 bases left in between. This CDR3 comprises 13 residues. As DNA, the CDR3 is TGTGCCAGCAGTAAGGGGCAATCCGGGGAGCTGTTTTTT. As protein: CASSKGQSGELFF.

This rearrangement joins TRBV7-2 to TRBJ1-5, with TRBD1 as a possible D gene (6 bases). Trimming took 0 bases from V and 7 from J, leaving 13 bases between them. CDR1 and CDR2 from the germline V gene are SGHTA and FQGNSA. The CDR3 consists of 15 residues. The CDR3 loop is CASSLASRGEQPQHF. CDR3 nucleotide sequence: TGTGCCAGCAGCTTAGCGAGTAGGGGGGAGCAGCCCCAGCATTTT. The entire variable domain, with the rest obtained from reference TRBV7-2 and TRBJ1-5, is as follows: GAGVSQSPSNKVTEKGKDVELRCDPISGHTALYWYRQSLGQGLEFLIYFQGNSAPDKSGLPSDRFSAERTGGSVSTLTIQRTQQEDSAVYLCASSLASRGEQPQHFGDGTRLSIL.

This clone was counted a few times. This chain uses TRBV2 with TRBJ1-6; unclear D gene. Germline lookup yields CDR1 SNHLY and CDR2 FYNNEI. Deletions cut 3 bases from V and 14 bases from J, with 5 bases between. The CDR3 is 10 residues long. CDR3 region: CASSDSSLHF. In DNA form, the CDR3 reads TGTGCCAGCAGTGACTCTTCCCTCCACTTT. The full variable domain, rest sourced from reference TRBV2 and TRBJ1-6, is EPEVTQTPSHQVTQMGQEVILRCVPISNHLYFYWYRQILGQKVEFLVSFYNNEISEKSEIFDDQFSVERPDGSNFTLKIRSTKLEDSAMYFCASSDSSLHFGNGTRLTVT.

The gene calls are TRBV30 and TRBJ2-1; a possible D gene is TRBD1 (5 bases). V lost 3 bases, J lost 2 bases, and 14 bases lay in between. Germline lookup yields CDR1 GTSNPN and CDR2 SVGIG (reference sequence). This CDR3 spans 15 amino acids. In nucleotides, the CDR3 is TGTGCCTGGAGGGGTCGGGCAGGGACCTACAATGAGCAGTTCTTC. It is translated as CAWRGRAGTYNEQFF.

Details on this clone: Other nucleotide sequences from this sample produce the same CDR3. The chain combines TRBV20-1 with TRBJ2-1; a weak D match, TRBD1 (5 bases). Trimming left V 4 bases short and J 5 bases short, with 21 bases between. This CDR3 is 16 amino acids long. Germline loops: CDR1 DFQATT, CDR2 SNEGSKA (reference sequence). In nucleotides, the CDR3 is TGCAGTGCTACTGGACATTCAGGTGTGTCCGACAATGAGCAGTTCTTC. Its protein is CSATGHSGVSDNEQFF.

As concerns this clone: The sample contains more than one DNA sequence encoding this CDR3. The chain carries TRBV6-1 and TRBJ2-7, with D uncertain. Germline V gives CDR1 MNHNS, CDR2 SASEGT. The CDR3 is made up of 14 amino acids. Trimming took 5 bases from V and 6 from J, leaving 17 bases between them. The CDR3 sequence: CASSPTNGPLEQYF. CDR3 sequence (DNA): TGTGCCAGCAGTCCCACGAACGGACCGCTCGAGCAGTACTTC.

This clone appeared a few times. The chain combines TRBV15 with TRBJ2-7; D may be TRBD1 (6 bases). This CDR3 contains 15 residues. Per the germline V gene, CDR1 is LNHNV and CDR2 is YYDKDF (reference sequence). The germline V and J ends were trimmed by 0 bases and 0 bases, with 9 bases remaining between them. The CDR3 DNA reads as TGTGCCACCAGCAGAGAGAGGGGGAGCTCCTACGAGCAGTACTTC. Residues: CATSRERGSSYEQYF.

This clone came up many times. The rearrangement links TRBV5-1 to TRBJ2-3; TRBD1 matches at 9 bases. Germline V CDR1 and CDR2: SGHRS, YFSETQ. The CDR3 has 14 amino acids. The V and J ends lost 2 bases and 7 bases, in that order; junction bases with no gene match: 5. CDR3 in DNA: TGCGCCAGCAGCTTAGGACAGGGGACAAATACGCAGTATTTT. It translates to CASSLGQGTNTQYF.

This clone was picked up one time. The chain couples TRBV9 to TRBJ1-1, with D unresolved. The CDR3 totals 15 residues. The germline CDR1 and CDR2 sequences are SGDLS and YYNGEE. The V and J ends lost 0 bases and 4 bases respectively, with 13 bases between them. Written as DNA, the CDR3 is TGTGCCAGCAGCGTAGCAGGTGGCGCAGGCACTGAAGCTTTCTTT. Its protein is CASSVAGGAGTEAFF.

V is TRBV20-1 and J is TRBJ1-2, with D possibly matching TRBD1 (5 bases). Germline values: CDR1 DFQATT, CDR2 SNEGSKA (reference sequence). The CDR3 is made up of 16 amino acids. Trimming pared 0 bases from V and 6 bases from J, leaving 20 bases between. The CDR3 sequence: CSAREGPQGRFHGYTF. DNA for the CDR3: TGCAGTGCTAGAGAAGGGCCCCAGGGTAGGTTTCATGGCTACACCTTC.